The 9 T cell receptor beta chains given below trace back to one sample, sequenced in a study of blood T cell repertoires in COVID-19. Profiled with immunoSEQ multiplex PCR; TCRdb holds only in-frame clones, not every one. The table has 200,000 to 300,000 clones, 82% seen once. The specimen sequenced was peripheral blood. These receptors all come from a woman in her sixties or seventies with active or convalescent COVID-19.

V usage is TRBV24-1 and J usage is TRBJ1-4; 8 nucleotides agree with TRBD1. This CDR3 region has 15 residues. Germline loops: CDR1 KGHDR, CDR2 SFDVKD. V trimming: 4 bases; J trimming: 4 bases; junction bases outside the gene matches: 4. In DNA form, the CDR3 reads TGTGCCACCAGTGACCGGACAGGGTATAATGAAAAACTGTTTTTT. Encoded protein: CATSDRTGYNEKLFF.

For this clone: Additional DNA sequences in this sample encode the identical CDR3. The V call is TRBV30, the J call TRBJ1-3, with D tentatively TRBD1 (5 bases). Trimming pared 0 bases from V and 4 bases from J, leaving 7 bases between. Germline loops: CDR1 GTSNPN, CDR2 SVGIG (reference sequence). This CDR3 contains 13 residues. The CDR3 spells CAWSVQGGNTIYF. DNA for the CDR3: TGTGCCTGGAGTGTTCAGGGAGGAAACACCATATATTTT.

The V gene is TRBV5-5, the J gene TRBJ1-5; D is uncertain. Trimming stripped 0 bases from V and 4 bases from J, with 8 bases between. This CDR3 is built from 14 residues. CDR1 and CDR2 from the germline V gene are SGHKS and YYEKEE (reference sequence). CDR3 region: CASSLGALNQPQHF. In DNA, the CDR3 is TGTGCCAGCAGCTTGGGGGCGTTGAATCAGCCCCAGCATTTT.

This clone showed up just a few times. The chain has TRBV7-2 and TRBJ1-2; maybe TRBD1 (5 bases). With 1 base removed from V and 4 bases from J, the gap between germline ends came to 13 bases. The length of the CDR3 is 15 residues. The germline V gene has CDR1 SGHTA and CDR2 FQGNSA. DNA of the CDR3: TGTGCCAGCAGCTTAGATGGGGGGAAAGGCTATGGCTACACCTTC. Protein sequence: CASSLDGGKGYGYTF.

The V gene is TRBV28, the J gene TRBJ1-1, with 8 bases lining up with TRBD1. The germline V gene encodes CDR1 MDHEN and CDR2 SYDVKM. There are 15 residues in the CDR3. J was trimmed by 0 bases and V by 6 bases; bases with no gene match: 6. CDR3 protein: CASSPPGQVNTEAFF. In DNA form, the CDR3 reads TGTGCCAGCAGCCCCCCGGGACAGGTGAACACTGAAGCTTTCTTT.

The chain carries TRBV29-1 and TRBJ1-1, with TRBD1 matching over 7 bases. Germline values: CDR1 SQVTM, CDR2 ANQGSEA. There are 12 residues in the CDR3. The V segment lost 7 bases and the J segment 6 bases; nucleotides outside the gene matches: 8. The CDR3 here is CSGDRVKAEAFF. CDR3 nucleotides: TGCAGCGGTGACAGGGTAAAGGCTGAAGCTTTCTTT.

This chain links TRBV6-5 with TRBJ2-5, with 9 nucleotides matching TRBD2. V shed 3 bases, J shed 5 bases, and the junction held 10 bases outside the gene matches. This CDR3 comprises 16 residues. Germline V gives CDR1 MNHEY, CDR2 SVGAGI. Here the CDR3 DNA reads TGTGCCAGCAGTTATAGGAGCGGGGGGACTTTTGAGACCCAGTACTTC. Translating it yields CASSYRSGGTFETQYF.

J is TRBJ2-5 and V is TRBV3-1 (or the pseudogene TRBV3-2); 9 bases align to TRBD2. J gave up 2 bases and V 8 bases, and 9 bases lay outside the gene matches. This CDR3 contains 15 residues. Germline assignment: CDR1 LGHDT and CDR2 YNNKEL (reference sequence). The CDR3 loop reads CASLRGAGGQETQYF. CDR3 coding DNA: TGTGCCAGCCTCAGGGGTGCGGGGGGGCAAGAGACCCAGTACTTC.

The chain joins TRBV4-1 to TRBJ1-2; possibly TRBD1 for D (6 bases). Germline V lookup: CDR1 MGHRA, CDR2 YSYEKL. The CDR3 runs 16 residues. Between the trimmed V and J ends, which lost 1 base and 4 bases, there was a span of 16 bases. The CDR3 sequence is CASSQGARGEGYGYTF. The CDR3, as DNA: TGCGCCAGCAGCCAAGGCGCAAGGGGGGAGGGCTATGGCTACACCTTC.